This T cell receptor (beta chain) came from a study of technical replicates of blood from four donors. Clones were read by immunoSEQ multiplex PCR, and TCRdb kept only the in-frame ones, dropping some. The sample includes roughly 79,000 clones, about nine tenths seen only once; the top ten take 0.37%. From germline, CDR1 is LNHDA and CDR2 SQIVND (reference sequence). V lost 5 bases and J 7 bases, leaving 18 bases between the germline ends. The CDR3 length is 15 residues. The chain recombines TRBV19 with TRBJ2-1; maybe TRBD2 (6 bases). Sample: T cells isolated from PBMCs. This sequence was found in a human donor in good health. Some clones in this sample may be carry-over from other donors' samples. The CDR3 loop is CASSPPPREVNEQFF. The CDR3 DNA reads TGTGCCAGTAGTCCACCTCCAAGGGAGGTAAATGAGCAGTTCTTC.